These 24 T cell receptor beta chains were sequenced from one sample in a study of PD-1 blockade in classical Hodgkin lymphoma. The sample's time point: cycle 4 day 1 (C4D1), after less than 7 weeks of nivolumab. No patient escaped relapse after autologous stem cell transplantation, and brentuximab vedotin exposure varied. Profiled with immunoSEQ multiplex PCR; TCRdb holds only in-frame clones, not every one. The data contain 23,000 or so clones, approximately 85% of them singletons. The specimen comprised peripheral blood mononuclear cells (PBMCs), sampled before the fourth cycle of nivolumab. All receptors come from a human donor with classical Hodgkin lymphoma.

The chain is built from TRBV19 and TRBJ2-7, with D maybe TRBD1 (6 bases). The germline V gene encodes CDR1 LNHDA and CDR2 SQIVND (reference sequence). The length of the CDR3 is 15 residues. V was pared by 1 base and J by 1 base, with 11 bases between. Here the CDR3 reads CASSIVRGQSYEQYF. The CDR3 region has the DNA TGTGCCAGTAGTATAGTCAGGGGCCAATCCTACGAGCAGTACTTC.

V usage is TRBV12-5 and J usage is TRBJ1-1; TRBD1 is a possible D gene (5 bases). Germline V gene data show CDR1 as LGHNT and CDR2 as FRNRAP. V was cut by 3 bases and J by 5 bases, with 19 bases left in between. The CDR3 is 16 residues long. The chain's CDR3 is CASGFRLLGQGTEAFF. CDR3 in DNA: TGTGCTAGTGGTTTTCGGCTCTTGGGGCAAGGGACTGAAGCTTTCTTT. Based on the CDR3 plus reference TRBV12-5 and TRBJ1-1, the full variable domain is DARVTQTPRHKVTEMGQEVTMRCQPILGHNTVFWYRQTMMQGLELLAYFRNRAPLDDSGMPKDRFSAEMPDATLATLKIQPSEPRDSAVYFCASGFRLLGQGTEAFFGQGTRLTVV.

The chain links TRBV7-2 to TRBJ2-3, with 7 bases matching TRBD2. The CDR3 is made up of 15 amino acids. The ends lost 1 base at V and 4 bases at J; junction bases unmatched: 5. Per germline, CDR1 SGHTA and CDR2 FQGNSA. The CDR3 loop reads CASSLVGRPADTQYF. The CDR3 DNA sequence: TGTGCCAGCAGCTTAGTCGGGAGGCCGGCAGATACGCAGTATTTT.

The chain is built from TRBV18 and TRBJ1-5; D not certain. V dropped 1 base and J dropped 5 bases, with 9 bases sitting between them. The CDR3 consists of 14 residues. CDR1 is KGHSH, CDR2 LQKENI, per germline. The CDR3 protein is CASSPLESYQPQHF. CDR3 nucleotide sequence: TGTGCCAGCTCACCACTAGAGTCCTATCAGCCCCAGCATTTT.

The rearrangement uses TRBV15 and TRBJ2-7; 10 bases are a match to TRBD2. V was clipped by 3 bases and J by 2 bases; unmatched bases: 1. Germline values: CDR1 LNHNV, CDR2 YYDKDF (reference sequence). The CDR3 is 14 residues long. CDR3 region: CATSSTSGAYEQYF. CDR3 nucleotide sequence: TGTGCCACCAGCAGTACTAGCGGGGCCTACGAGCAGTACTTC.

The CDR3 nucleotides read TGCGCCAGCAGCCACCCTTATGACACGCCGGCTAACTATGGCTACACCTTC. Amino acids: CASSHPYDTPANYGYTF. This chain joins TRBV4-1 and TRBJ1-2; D is undetermined. Germline CDR1 reads MGHRA; CDR2 reads YSYEKL. The CDR3 runs to 17 residues. V lost 3 bases and J 0 bases, leaving 17 bases between the germline ends.

The chain uses TRBV4-3 and TRBJ2-5; TRBD1 matches at 8 bases. The CDR3 is 16 amino acids. After removal of 4 bases from V and 1 base from J, the junction contained 8 bases not matched to a gene. From germline, CDR1 is LGHNA and CDR2 YSLEER. CDR3 protein: CASSPNDGTGQETQYF. CDR3 nucleotide sequence: TGCGCCAGCAGCCCAAACGACGGGACAGGCCAAGAGACCCAGTACTTC.

The chain is built from TRBV4-3 and TRBJ2-5; no reliable D call. The CDR3 runs to 15 residues. The V end lost 1 base, the J end lost 1 base, and 10 bases lay between the germline ends. Per the germline V gene, CDR1 is LGHNA and CDR2 is YSLEER. The CDR3 bases are TGCGCCAGCAGCCAAGGTTGGGCGATCCAAGAGACCCAGTACTTC. Amino acids: CASSQGWAIQETQYF.

In its sample, this clone was seen once. V usage is TRBV7-3 and J usage is TRBJ2-2; 8 bases align to TRBD1. The CDR3 is 16 amino acids. Trimming cost V 5 bases and J 3 bases; bases outside gene matches: 8. The germline V gene has CDR1 SGHTA and CDR2 FQGTGA. The CDR3 region is CASSPLQGVDTGELFF. CDR3 DNA: TGTGCCAGCAGCCCGTTACAGGGGGTGGACACCGGGGAGCTGTTTTTT.

The V and J genes are TRBV7-8 and TRBJ2-3, with TRBD2 matching 8 bases. Germline loops: CDR1 SGHVS, CDR2 FQNEAQ. Trimming cost V 3 bases and J 6 bases; bases outside gene matches: 11. The CDR3 length is 16 residues. CDR3 bases: TGTGCCAGCAGCTTCGGGGCTAGCGGGCAAGGGGATACGCAGTATTTT. The encoded protein is CASSFGASGQGDTQYF.

The genes are TRBV6-5 and TRBJ2-5; D is unresolved. The CDR3 is 16 residues long. Germline V lookup: CDR1 MNHEY, CDR2 SVGAGI. V shed 0 bases and J shed 1 base, with 12 bases lying between them. CDR3 amino acids: CASSYSVGNGQETQYF. CDR3 nucleotides: TGTGCCAGCAGTTACTCCGTGGGAAACGGCCAAGAGACCCAGTACTTC.

The chain's CDR3 is CASSAQTGHRRQETQYF. CDR3 nucleotide sequence: TGCGCCAGCAGCGCCCAGACAGGGCACCGCCGGCAAGAGACCCAGTACTTC. This rearrangement joins TRBV5-1 to TRBJ2-5; 7 bases are a match to TRBD1. V shed 4 bases and J 2 bases; nucleotides not matched to a gene: 14. This CDR3 has 17 amino acids. Germline V gene lookup returns CDR1 SGHRS and CDR2 YFSETQ.

The chain carries TRBV27 and TRBJ2-5, with 12 bases lining up with TRBD2. This CDR3 is 18 amino acids long. After removal of 3 bases from V and 3 bases from J, the junction contained 11 bases not matched to a gene. Germline CDR1 and CDR2: MNHEY and SMNVEV (reference sequence). CDR3 protein: CASSLKTSGSIHEETQYF. The DNA for the CDR3 is TGTGCCAGCAGTTTGAAGACTAGCGGGAGTATTCATGAAGAGACCCAGTACTTC.

The chain joins TRBV2 to TRBJ1-4; D unresolved. The CDR3 runs 12 residues. Germline V gene lookup returns CDR1 SNHLY and CDR2 FYNNEI. V shed 7 bases and J shed 8 bases, with 11 bases lying between them. The CDR3: CASKEHKEKLFF. Here the CDR3 DNA reads TGTGCCAGCAAAGAGCACAAGGAAAAACTGTTTTTT.

This clone has a handful of counts. J is TRBJ1-1 and V is TRBV4-2, with D perhaps TRBD1 (5 bases). The CDR3 covers 16 residues. Germline loops: CDR1 LGHNA, CDR2 YNFKEQ. V lost 0 bases and J lost 3, with 14 bases in between. The CDR3 spells CASSQDPGLGDTEAFF. The CDR3 DNA reads TGTGCCAGCAGCCAAGACCCAGGGCTAGGGGACACTGAAGCTTTCTTT.

This clone was found a few times. The CDR3 sequence: CASTRRSDGYEQYF. The CDR3 DNA reads TGCGCCAGCACCCGACGGAGCGATGGGTACGAGCAGTACTTC. V gene TRBV5-1 combines with J gene TRBJ2-7; no reliable D call. This CDR3 has 14 residues. V dropped 6 bases and J dropped 4 bases, with 17 bases sitting between them. Germline V gene data show CDR1 as SGHRS and CDR2 as YFSETQ.

V usage is TRBV11-2 and J usage is TRBJ2-1; TRBD2 matches 8 bases. The CDR3 is 12 residues long. Germline CDR1 and CDR2: SGHAT and FQNNGV. V lost 7 bases to trimming and J lost 13 bases; unmatched junction nucleotides: 9. CDR3 DNA: TGTGCCAGCACCGCTAGCGGGCAGAAACAGTTCTTC. Translation: CASTASGQKQFF.

V is TRBV11-2 and J is TRBJ2-3, with no clear D. Germline V gene data show CDR1 as SGHAT and CDR2 as FQNNGV. V was shortened by 1 base and J by 4 bases, with 9 bases between the two germline ends. This CDR3 spans 14 amino acids. The CDR3, as DNA: TGTGCCAGCAGCTTAGTTGTTCCCCCAGATACGCAGTATTTT. It yields the protein CASSLVVPPDTQYF.

This sequence joins TRBV5-6 and TRBJ1-2; D is unresolved. V lost 4 bases and J 3 bases, leaving 13 bases between the germline ends. The CDR3 extends over 14 amino acids. Germline assignment: CDR1 SGHDT and CDR2 YYEEEE. Written as DNA, the CDR3 is TGTGCCAGCAGCCCTGAGGGCGAAGACTATGGCTACACCTTC. This gives the protein CASSPEGEDYGYTF.

The chain joins TRBV7-2 to TRBJ2-5, with D tentatively TRBD2 (7 bases). The CDR3 extends over 14 amino acids. In germline, CDR1 is SGHTA, CDR2 FQGNSA. Trimming took off 4 bases at V and 5 bases at J, with 14 bases between the two ends. The CDR3 region has the DNA TGTGCCAGCAGCTCCCCCGGGGGGCGGGAGACCCAGTACTTC. Translated: CASSSPGGRETQYF. The full variable domain, completed using reference TRBV7-2 and TRBJ2-5, is GAGVSQSPSNKVTEKGKDVELRCDPISGHTALYWYRQSLGQGLEFLIYFQGNSAPDKSGLPSDRFSAERTGGSVSTLTIQRTQQEDSAVYLCASSSPGGRETQYFGPGTRLLVL.

The genes are TRBV2 and TRBJ1-1; the D is unclear. CDR3 length equals 13 residues. The V end was cut by 4 bases, the J end by 1 base, with 7 bases between. The germline gives CDR1 SNHLY, CDR2 FYNNEI. The CDR3 DNA follows: TGTGCCAGCAGTGTGGGAGAGAACACTGAAGCTTTCTTT. This sequence encodes CASSVGENTEAFF. Drawing the rest from reference TRBV2 and TRBJ1-1, the complete variable domain is EPEVTQTPSHQVTQMGQEVILRCVPISNHLYFYWYRQILGQKVEFLVSFYNNEISEKSEIFDDQFSVERPDGSNFTLKIRSTKLEDSAMYFCASSVGENTEAFFGQGTRLTVV.

The J gene is TRBJ1-1, the V gene TRBV18; D not certain. V dropped 2 bases and J dropped 5 bases, with 9 bases sitting between them. The CDR3 extends over 13 amino acids. Looked up from germline, CDR1 is KGHSH and CDR2 is LQKENI. The DNA for the CDR3 is TGTGCCAGCTCACCAAGCTGGGTTACTGAAGCTTTCTTT. Residues: CASSPSWVTEAFF.

V is TRBV7-9 and J is TRBJ2-1; 15 nucleotides line up with TRBD2. Per germline, CDR1 SEHNR and CDR2 FQNEAQ (reference sequence). Trimming at V came to 6 bases and at J to 10 bases, leaving 7 bases not matched to a gene. The CDR3 covers 15 residues. This chain's CDR3 is CASRPGLAGGYEQFF. CDR3 coding DNA: TGTGCCAGCAGGCCAGGACTAGCGGGAGGGTACGAGCAGTTCTTC.

This rearrangement joins TRBV6-5 to TRBJ1-1, with D uncertain. Germline loops: CDR1 MNHEY, CDR2 SVGAGI. V was cut by 6 bases and J by 2 bases, with 4 bases left in between. The CDR3 spans 11 residues. The CDR3 nucleotides are TGTGCCAGCAGAAGAAACACTGAAGCTTTCTTT. Translated, it gives CASRRNTEAFF.